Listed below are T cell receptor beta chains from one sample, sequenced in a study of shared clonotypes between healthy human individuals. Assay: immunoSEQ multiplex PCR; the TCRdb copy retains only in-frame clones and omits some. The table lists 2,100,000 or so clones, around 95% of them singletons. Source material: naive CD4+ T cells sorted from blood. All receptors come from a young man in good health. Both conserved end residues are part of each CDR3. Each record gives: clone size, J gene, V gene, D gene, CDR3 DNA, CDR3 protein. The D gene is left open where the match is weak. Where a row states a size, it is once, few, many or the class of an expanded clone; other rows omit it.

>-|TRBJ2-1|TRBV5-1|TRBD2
TGCGCCAGCAGCTTGGTAGCGGGAGCTGACCTTGAGCAGTTCTTC
CASSLVAGADLEQFF
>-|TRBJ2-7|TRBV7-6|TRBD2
TGTGCCAGCAGCTTAGTACTAGCGGGGACCTACGAGCAGTACTTC
CASSLVLAGTYEQYF
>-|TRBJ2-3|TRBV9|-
TGTGCCAGCAGCGACGGCTATACGCAGTATTTT
CASSDGYTQYF
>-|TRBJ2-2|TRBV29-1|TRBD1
TGCAGCGCTGGACAGGGGGCGTACACCGGGGAGCTGTTTTTT
CSAGQGAYTGELFF
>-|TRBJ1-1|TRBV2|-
TGTGCCAGCAGTGCCGTGGGGAGGGCCACTGAAGCTTTCTTT
CASSAVGRATEAFF
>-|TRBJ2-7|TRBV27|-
TGTGCCAGCAGTTTATCGGAGGTTTACGAGCAGTACTTC
CASSLSEVYEQYF
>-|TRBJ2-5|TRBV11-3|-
TGTGCCAGCAGCTGGCCGTGGGACACCTTATTTCAAGAGACCCAGTACTTC
CASSWPWDTLFQETQYF
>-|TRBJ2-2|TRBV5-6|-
TGTGCCAGCAGCTTGTGGAGGCCCCCCGGGGAGCTGTTTTTT
CASSLWRPPGELFF
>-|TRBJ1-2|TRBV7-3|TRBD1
TGTGCCAGCAGCTCGGGACAGATTTATGGCTACACCTTC
CASSSGQIYGYTF
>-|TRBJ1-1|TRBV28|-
TGTGCCAGCAGTTTGCCAGCCCCGGCGAAAGGGGGCACTGAAGCTTTCTTT
CASSLPAPAKGGTEAFF
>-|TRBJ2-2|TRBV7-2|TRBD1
TGTGCCAGCAGCTTACAGGGGGCGAACACCGGGGAGCTGTTTTTT
CASSLQGANTGELFF
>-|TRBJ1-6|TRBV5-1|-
TGCGCCAGCAGCTCGGCGGGGGCCGGTTATTCACCCCTCCACTTT
CASSSAGAGYSPLHF
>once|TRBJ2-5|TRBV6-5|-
TGTGCCAGCAGACCTTCGGGACTTTGGGAGACCCAGTACTTC
CASRPSGLWETQYF
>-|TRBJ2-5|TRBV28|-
TGTGCCAGCAGTTTATCGGGGTTGCCGGAGACCCAGTACTTC
CASSLSGLPETQYF
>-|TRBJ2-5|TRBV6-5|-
TGTGCCAGCAGTTACTCGGCAGTAGGGGAGACCCAGTACTTC
CASSYSAVGETQYF
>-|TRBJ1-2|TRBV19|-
TGTGCCAGTAGTATAATCAACAACTATGGCTACACCTTC
CASSIINNYGYTF
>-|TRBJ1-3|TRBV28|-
TGTGCCAGCAGAAATCCTGGAAACACCATATATTTT
CASRNPGNTIYF
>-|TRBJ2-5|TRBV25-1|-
TGTGCCAGCAGTGATTCCAGGCGGGCGGAGGAGACCCAGTACTTC
CASSDSRRAEETQYF
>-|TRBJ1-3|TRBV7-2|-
TGTGCCAGCAGCCTTTCGTTGGGGACTGGAAACACCATATATTTT
CASSLSLGTGNTIYF
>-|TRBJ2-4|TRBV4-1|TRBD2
TGCGCCAGCAGCCAAGTTATCGGGACTAGCGATAAAAACATTCAGTACTTC
CASSQVIGTSDKNIQYF
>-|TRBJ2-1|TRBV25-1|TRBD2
TGTGCCAGCAGTGGATCCGGGACTAGCGGTAACAATGAGCAGTTCTTC
CASSGSGTSGNNEQFF
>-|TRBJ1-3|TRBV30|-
TGTGCCTGGAGTGCCGGGCGAAGCTCTGGAAACACCATATATTTT
CAWSAGRSSGNTIYF
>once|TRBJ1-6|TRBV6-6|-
TGTGCCAGCAGTAACCGGAACTCCGGGAGAAATTCACCCCTCCACTTT
CASSNRNSGRNSPLHF
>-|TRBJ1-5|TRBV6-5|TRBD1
TGTGCCAGCAGTCTGACAGGGTTCAATCAGCCCCAGCATTTT
CASSLTGFNQPQHF
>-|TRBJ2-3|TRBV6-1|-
TGTGCCAGCAGTTCCGGGACCGTCACAGATACGCAGTATTTT
CASSSGTVTDTQYF
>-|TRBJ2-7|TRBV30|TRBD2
TGTGCCTGGAGGACCCTCGGGCGGGAGGGCCACGAGCAGTACTTC
CAWRTLGREGHEQYF
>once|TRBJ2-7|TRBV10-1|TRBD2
TGCGCCAGCAGCCAAGAAATCCGATTAGCGGGAGGGCCAGGGAACGAGCAGTACTTC
CASSQEIRLAGGPGNEQYF
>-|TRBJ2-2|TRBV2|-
TGTGCCAGCAGTTGGACCGGGAACACCGGGGAGCTGTTTTTT
CASSWTGNTGELFF
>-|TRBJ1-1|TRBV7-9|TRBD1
TGTGCCAGCAGCCCGGGACAGGCCATCTTTGAAGCTTTCTTT
CASSPGQAIFEAFF
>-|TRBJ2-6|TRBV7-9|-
TGTGCCAGCAGCGGGAGCTCTGGGGCCAACGTCCTGACTTTC
CASSGSSGANVLTF
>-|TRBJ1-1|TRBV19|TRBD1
TGTGCCAGTAGTAGAGGACAGGGGTGGATCACTGAAGCTTTCTTT
CASSRGQGWITEAFF
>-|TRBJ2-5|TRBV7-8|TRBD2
TGTGCCAGCAGCTTACGGGGGGAAGGAACCCAGTACTTC
CASSLRGEGTQYF
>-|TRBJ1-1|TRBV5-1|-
TGCGCCAGCAGCTTGGCCGTCGGGAACACTGAAGCTTTCTTT
CASSLAVGNTEAFF
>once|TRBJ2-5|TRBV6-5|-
TGTGCCAGCAGTTATCAGGGGAGGCAAGAGACCCAGTACTTC
CASSYQGRQETQYF
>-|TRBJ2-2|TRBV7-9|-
TGTGCCAGCCATAGGGGGGCCGGGGAGCTGTTTTTT
CASHRGAGELFF
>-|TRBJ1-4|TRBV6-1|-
TGTGCCAGCAGTGAGTTCCAGACGGCCGGGGTAACTAATGAAAAACTGTTTTTT
CASSEFQTAGVTNEKLFF
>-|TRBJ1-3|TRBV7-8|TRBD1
TGTGCCAGCAGAGCCGGGACAGGGGATATCTCTGGAAACACCATATATTTT
CASRAGTGDISGNTIYF
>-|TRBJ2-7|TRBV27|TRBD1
TGTGCCAGCAGTCCGGTAGGACAGGGGAATTCCTACGAGCAGTACTTC
CASSPVGQGNSYEQYF
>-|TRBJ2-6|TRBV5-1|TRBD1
TGCGCCAGCAGTTACGGGACAGCTGGGGCCAACGTCCTGACTTTC
CASSYGTAGANVLTF
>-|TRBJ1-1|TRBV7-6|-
TGTGCCAGCACCGAAAGCCGGGACACTGAAGCTTTCTTT
CASTESRDTEAFF
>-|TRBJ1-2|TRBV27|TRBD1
TGTGCCAGCACGCCCGTCACAGGGGGCTCAGCAGGCTACACCTTC
CASTPVTGGSAGYTF